The 30 T cell receptor beta chains below come from one sample, sequenced in a study of CD8+CD57+ T cells in acquired aplastic anemia. CDR3 and TCR beta VDJ profiling relied on a genomic DNA template. TCRdb analysed the reads with MiXCR anew, one entry per CDR3 protein. The sample consists of around 200,000 distinct CDR3 sequences, roughly half of them appearing once. Sequenced sample: sorted CD4+, CD8+, or CD8+CD57+ T cells (not recorded which) from PBMCs. The receptors come from a human donor in good health, serving as a control.

The chain links TRBV30 to TRBJ1-5; a weak D match, TRBD1 (5 bases). The CDR3 runs 14 residues. CDR1 is GTSNPN and CDR2 is SVGIG in the germline V gene (reference sequence). The V end lost 0 bases, the J end lost 4 bases, and 10 bases lay between the germline ends. CDR3 loop: CAWSVKAGNQPQHF. The CDR3 coding sequence is TGTGCCTGGAGTGTCAAGGCAGGGAATCAGCCCCAGCATTTT.

This clonotype was counted at least ten times. This chain connects TRBV28 to TRBJ1-5; D call uncertain. V shed 5 bases and J shed 5 bases, with 4 bases lying between them. CDR3 length: 11 residues. Germline V lookup: CDR1 MDHEN, CDR2 SYDVKM. CDR3 DNA: TGTGCCAGCAGTGATTATCAGCCCCAGCATTTT. Translation gives CASSDYQPQHF.

The chain employs TRBV7-3 and TRBJ2-5, with 12 bases lining up with TRBD2. This CDR3 has 16 residues. Germline assignment: CDR1 SGHTA and CDR2 FQGTGA. Trimming removed 6 bases from V and 4 bases from J; junction bases left unmatched: 9. CDR3 sequence (DNA): TGTGCCAGCAGTGTCCTAGCGGGGGGGCGTCCAGAGACCCAGTACTTC. It translates to CASSVLAGGRPETQYF.

This clonotype was detected ten times or more. V gene TRBV10-3 combines with J gene TRBJ1-3; no firm D call. Per germline, CDR1 ENHRY and CDR2 SYGVKD. The V end was cut by 7 bases, the J end by 0 bases, with 7 bases between. CDR3 size: 13 residues. CDR3 in DNA: TGTGCCATCACTCCGGGCTCTGGAAACACCATATATTTT. It yields the protein CAITPGSGNTIYF.

The chain employs TRBV2 and TRBJ1-1, with TRBD1 matching 9 bases. CDR1 and CDR2 from the germline V gene are SNHLY and FYNNEI. V dropped 7 bases and J dropped 5; count of bases not matched to a gene: 11. The CDR3 runs 15 residues. The CDR3 is CASTTTGGAGTEAFF. The CDR3 coding sequence is TGTGCCAGCACTACAACAGGGGGCGCAGGGACTGAAGCTTTCTTT.

The V gene is TRBV10-2, the J gene TRBJ2-7; 10 positions match TRBD1. The germline gives CDR1 WSHSY, CDR2 SAAADI. Losses at the gene ends were 8 bases for V and 0 bases for J; bases not matched to a gene: 10. The CDR3 length is 16 residues. CDR3 DNA sequence: TGCGCCAGCGACGGTCCGGGACAGGGGCCCTCCTACGAGCAGTACTTC. Translated: CASDGPGQGPSYEQYF.

The chain uses TRBV6-5 and TRBJ1-1; 9 bases fit TRBD1. The germline V gene has CDR1 MNHEY and CDR2 SVGAGI. V shed 4 bases, J shed 4 bases, and the junction held 4 bases outside the gene matches. CDR3 size: 14 residues. CDR3 bases: TGTGCCAGCAGTTTGGGGGACAGGGTCACTGAAGCTTTCTTT. Its protein product is CASSLGDRVTEAFF.

The table lists this clonotype with many counts. The chain links TRBV6-5 to TRBJ1-2; 8 nucleotides match TRBD1. Looked up from germline, CDR1 is MNHEY and CDR2 is SVGAGI. The CDR3 is 14 amino acids. V shed 6 bases and J 5 bases; nucleotides not matched to a gene: 8. The CDR3 sequence is CASSQPGQVYGYTF. CDR3 bases: TGTGCCAGCAGCCAACCGGGACAGGTTTATGGCTACACCTTC.

The gene calls are TRBV29-1 and TRBJ2-5, with 11 nucleotides matching TRBD1. Germline loops: CDR1 SQVTM, CDR2 ANQGSEA. The CDR3 covers 14 residues. V shed 7 bases, J shed 5 bases, and the junction held 9 bases outside the gene matches. The CDR3 sequence is CSARDRGGRETQYF. The CDR3 DNA is TGCAGCGCCCGGGACAGGGGGGGCAGGGAGACCCAGTACTTC.

Ten or more counts support this clonotype. V and J are TRBV4-1 and TRBJ2-3, with TRBD1 matching 9 bases. Trimming at V came to 0 bases and at J to 3 bases, leaving 4 bases not matched to a gene. Germline V lookup: CDR1 MGHRA, CDR2 YSYEKL. This CDR3 spans 16 amino acids. The CDR3, as DNA: TGCGCCAGCAGCCAAGATCGGGACAGGGCTACAGATACGCAGTATTTT. It codes for CASSQDRDRATDTQYF.

Ten or more counts support this clonotype. The V and J genes are TRBV29-1 and TRBJ1-2, with 7 bases that match TRBD1. V lost 4 bases, J lost 5 bases, and 1 base stayed unmatched. The CDR3 is 11 residues long. Per germline, CDR1 SQVTM and CDR2 ANQGSEA. The CDR3 protein is CSVGTGYGYTF. The DNA of the CDR3 is TGCAGCGTTGGGACAGGTTATGGCTACACCTTC.

The table lists this clonotype with a few counts. J is TRBJ2-7 and V is TRBV10-3; 10 bases map to TRBD2. The CDR3 contains 15 residues. The germline V gene has CDR1 ENHRY and CDR2 SYGVKD. J gave up 2 bases and V 10 bases, and 11 bases lay outside the gene matches. CDR3: CASSPQRGGTYEQYF. The DNA for the CDR3 is TGTGCCAGCTCACCCCAGCGGGGGGGAACCTACGAGCAGTACTTC.

Note on this clonotype: The junction and the germline gene differ at one end; a read error may be behind it. This chain connects TRBV5-1 to TRBJ2-7, with 12 bases aligning to TRBD1. Per the germline V gene, CDR1 is SGHRS and CDR2 is YFSETQ. There are 15 residues in the CDR3. The CDR3 sequence: CASNLGQGAAYEQYF. The DNA for the CDR3 is TGCGCCAGCAACTTGGGACAGGGGGCCGCCTACGAGCAGTACTTC.

This clonotype was seen only a few times. The rearrangement joins TRBV3-1 to TRBJ1-2, with 7 nucleotides matching TRBD1. After removal of 8 bases from V and 0 bases from J, the junction contained 12 bases not matched to a gene. Germline CDR1 is LGHDT and CDR2 is YNNKEL (reference sequence). The CDR3 loop spans 16 amino acids. CDR3 sequence reads: CASRYTGDLSNYGYTF. As DNA, the CDR3 is TGTGCCAGCCGGTATACAGGGGATTTATCTAACTATGGCTACACCTTC.

Turning to this clonotype: This may be a read error: a much more frequent sequence differs by one nucleotide. The V call is TRBV27, the J call TRBJ1-1; 7 bases are a match to TRBD1. Germline V gene lookup returns CDR1 MNHEY and CDR2 SMNVEV (reference sequence). Trimming took 5 bases from V and 6 from J; bases not matched to a gene: 12. The CDR3 loop spans 15 amino acids. CDR3 DNA sequence: TGTGCCAGCAGTCCCTGGACAGGTAGAGACGCTGAAGCTTTCTTT. Translation gives CASSPWTGRDAEAFF.

This clonotype was recorded only once. The chain carries TRBV2 and TRBJ1-1; no reliable D call. The germline V and J ends were trimmed by 5 bases and 5 bases, with 12 bases remaining between them. Germline CDR1 and CDR2: SNHLY and FYNNEI. The CDR3 is made up of 13 amino acids. This CDR3 is CASSLGPRTEAFF. The CDR3 region has the DNA TGTGCCAGCAGTTTAGGGCCGAGAACTGAAGCTTTCTTT.

This clonotype was counted many times. This chain links TRBV4-1 with TRBJ2-3; 9 bases are a match to TRBD2. V shed 4 bases and J 1 base; nucleotides not matched to a gene: 9. Germline loops: CDR1 MGHRA, CDR2 YSYEKL. The CDR3 loop spans 17 amino acids. The chain's CDR3 is CASSLERAGGGTDTQYF. The CDR3, as DNA: TGCGCCAGCAGCCTAGAAAGAGCGGGGGGAGGCACAGATACGCAGTATTTT.

The chain is built from TRBV29-1 and TRBJ1-1, with D perhaps matching TRBD1 (5 bases). The V gene lost 0 bases and the J gene lost 6 bases, with 8 bases spanning the gap. CDR3 length equals 12 residues. Germline-derived CDR1 and CDR2 are SQVTM and ANQGSEA. CDR3 loop: CSVEEGVAEAFF. The CDR3, as DNA: TGCAGCGTTGAAGAAGGGGTCGCTGAAGCTTTCTTT.

V gene TRBV7-9 combines with J gene TRBJ1-5; 8 nucleotides line up with TRBD1. V shed 1 base, J shed 1 base, and the junction held 0 bases outside the gene matches. This CDR3 region has 15 residues. Germline V gives CDR1 SEHNR, CDR2 FQNEAQ (reference sequence). CDR3 protein: CASSLGTGSNQPQHF. For the CDR3, the DNA is TGTGCCAGCAGCTTAGGGACAGGGAGCAATCAGCCCCAGCATTTT.

As to this clonotype: Sequence at one end of the junction differs from germline and may be a read error. The chain is built from TRBV7-6 and TRBJ2-1, with 7 nucleotides matching TRBD2. The CDR3 is made up of 15 amino acids. Germline V gene data show CDR1 as SGHVS and CDR2 as FNYEAQ. The CDR3 is CTSSLEGLAENEQFF. CDR3 nucleotide sequence: TGTACCAGCAGCTTAGAGGGGCTAGCGGAGAATGAGCAGTTCTTC.

The rearrangement links TRBV10-3 to TRBJ1-6, with TRBD1 identical over 7 bases. The CDR3 loop spans 15 amino acids. Germline V gene sequence: CDR1 ENHRY, CDR2 SYGVKD. Losses at the gene ends were 10 bases for V and 0 bases for J; bases not matched to a gene: 6. The DNA for the CDR3 is TGTGCCAGCAGCCCAGGGGGCTCCTATAATTCACCCCTCCACTTT. Its protein product is CASSPGGSYNSPLHF.

The V gene is TRBV2, the J gene TRBJ2-5; either TRBD1 or TRBD2 may supply D (6 bases each). Trimming stripped 8 bases from V and 4 bases from J, with 17 bases between. The V gene's germline CDR1 is SNHLY and CDR2 FYNNEI. The CDR3 totals 14 residues. In nucleotides, the CDR3 is TGTGCCAGCGGTAGGGGGGATTTGGGAGAGACCCAGTACTTC. Its translation: CASGRGDLGETQYF.

This sequence joins TRBV7-2 and TRBJ2-2; D gene ambiguous. CDR1 and CDR2 from the germline V gene are SGHTA and FQGNSA. The length of the CDR3 is 13 residues. V dropped 5 bases and J dropped 3 bases, with 7 bases sitting between them. This chain's CDR3 is CASSPTYTGELFF. CDR3 in DNA: TGTGCCAGCAGCCCGACTTACACCGGGGAGCTGTTTTTT.

The chain links TRBV2 to TRBJ2-5, with D perhaps matching TRBD2 (6 bases). The CDR3 has 15 amino acids. The V end lost 5 bases, the J end lost 3 bases, and 16 bases lay between the germline ends. Germline CDR1 and CDR2: SNHLY and FYNNEI. Here the CDR3 reads CASSSLIGGKETQYF. The CDR3 DNA reads TGTGCCAGCAGTTCCTTGATAGGAGGGAAAGAGACCCAGTACTTC.

The chain employs TRBV25-1 and TRBJ1-2; D possibly corresponds to TRBD1 (5 bases). Germline V gene sequence: CDR1 MGHDK, CDR2 SYGVNS. Between the trimmed V and J ends, which lost 6 bases and 0 bases, there was a span of 11 bases. The CDR3 spans 14 residues. Here the CDR3 reads CASSGLGANYGYTF. In DNA, the CDR3 is TGTGCCAGCAGCGGACTGGGGGCTAACTATGGCTACACCTTC.

Relative to its sample, this clonotype is medium-sized (0.01 to 0.1%). This rearrangement joins TRBV20-1 to TRBJ1-1; D gene uncertain. This CDR3 is 11 amino acids long. Germline assignment: CDR1 DFQATT and CDR2 SNEGSKA (reference sequence). Trimming left V 3 bases short and J 5 bases short, with 7 bases between. The CDR3 loop reads CSASSVTEAFF. CDR3 nucleotide sequence: TGCAGTGCTAGTAGTGTGACTGAAGCTTTCTTT.

V gene TRBV29-1 combines with J gene TRBJ1-1, with D unresolved. The CDR3 extends over 9 amino acids. Germline values: CDR1 SQVTM, CDR2 ANQGSEA. V dropped 6 bases and J dropped 2 bases, with 1 base sitting between them. The CDR3 loop reads CSVNTEAFF. The CDR3 DNA is TGCAGCGTCAACACTGAAGCTTTCTTT.

The sample holds many counts of this clonotype. The chain uses TRBV3-1 and TRBJ2-7; the D gene could be TRBD1 or TRBD2 (5 bases each). Looked up from germline, CDR1 is LGHDT and CDR2 is YNNKEL (reference sequence). Trimming took off 1 base at V and 3 bases at J, with 13 bases between the two ends. The length of the CDR3 is 15 residues. CDR3 DNA: TGTGCCAGCAGCCAAGTTGCAGGGACCTACTACGAGCAGTACTTC. Amino acid sequence: CASSQVAGTYYEQYF.

The chain carries TRBV29-1 and TRBJ1-2, with TRBD1 identical over 9 bases. The CDR3 covers 14 residues. V lost 6 bases, J lost 2 bases, and 7 bases stayed unmatched. Germline values: CDR1 SQVTM, CDR2 ANQGSEA. The CDR3 DNA reads TGCAGCGTCGTAGGACAGGGGTCGAACTATGGCTACACCTTC. Translated, it gives CSVVGQGSNYGYTF.

This clonotype was detected ten times or more. In nucleotides, the CDR3 is TGTGCCAGCAGTACCTTATTACAGGGTGAAGCTTTCTTT. It translates to CASSTLLQGEAFF. The chain is built from TRBV12-3 or TRBV12-4 and TRBJ1-1; D is possibly TRBD1 (6 bases). This CDR3 is built from 13 residues. Trimming removed 5 bases at V and 7 bases at J, with 14 bases between.